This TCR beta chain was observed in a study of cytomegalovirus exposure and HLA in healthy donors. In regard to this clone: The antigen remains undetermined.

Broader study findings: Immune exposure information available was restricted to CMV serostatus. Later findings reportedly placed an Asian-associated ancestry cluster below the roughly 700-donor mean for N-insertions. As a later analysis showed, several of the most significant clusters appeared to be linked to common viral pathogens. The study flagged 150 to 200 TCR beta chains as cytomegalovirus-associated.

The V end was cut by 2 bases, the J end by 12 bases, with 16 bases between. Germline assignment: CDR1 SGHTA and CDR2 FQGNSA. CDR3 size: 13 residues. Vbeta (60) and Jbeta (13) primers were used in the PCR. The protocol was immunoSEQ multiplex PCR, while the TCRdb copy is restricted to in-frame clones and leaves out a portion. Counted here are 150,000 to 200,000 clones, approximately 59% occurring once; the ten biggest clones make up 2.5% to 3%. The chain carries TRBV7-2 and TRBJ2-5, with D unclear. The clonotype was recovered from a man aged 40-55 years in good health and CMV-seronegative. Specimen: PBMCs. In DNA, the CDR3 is TGTGCCAGCAGCTTACAACCCTCACTCTTCAAGTACTTC. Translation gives CASSLQPSLFKYF.